Following are 25 T cell receptor beta chains from one sample sequenced in a study of response to subunit inactivated influenza vaccine. TCRdb reprocessed the RT-PCR reads with MiXCR, giving one entry per CDR3 protein. Of about half a million distinct CDR3 sequences listed, 11% were seen once; the top ten hold over 9.5%. This material consisted of PBMCs from blood, taken more than 35 days after vaccination. The source is a middle-aged man who received an inactivated influenza vaccine.

This clonotype was recorded a few times. The rearrangement uses TRBV20-1 and TRBJ1-4; no clear D gene. Germline CDR1 reads DFQATT; CDR2 reads SNEGSKA (reference sequence). Trimming took 3 bases from V and 7 from J, leaving 6 bases between them. The CDR3 is made up of 11 amino acids. CDR3 DNA: TGCAGTGCTAGGGAGGGTGAAAAACTGTTTTTT. The encoded protein is CSAREGEKLFF.

This clonotype has at least ten counts. The CDR3 protein is CASSQGLGSYNEQFF. The CDR3 DNA reads as TGTGCCAGCAGCCAAGGACTAGGGTCCTACAATGAGCAGTTCTTC. The chain uses TRBV3-1 and TRBJ2-1; tentatively, D is TRBD2 (6 bases). There are 15 residues in the CDR3. The germline V gene encodes CDR1 LGHDT and CDR2 YNNKEL (reference sequence). V lost 1 base to trimming and J lost 1 base, with 8 bases between them.

This clonotype was counted ten times or more. V usage is TRBV6-1 and J usage is TRBJ1-5, with 9 bases fitting TRBD1. Germline CDR1 and CDR2: MNHNS and SASEGT. The CDR3 has 15 amino acids. Germline trimming cut 5 bases from V and 4 bases from J; bases unmatched to any gene: 6. The CDR3, as DNA: TGTGCCAGCAGTCCCGGGACAGGGCTGAATCAGCCCCAGCATTTT. This sequence encodes CASSPGTGLNQPQHF.

This clonotype was seen repeatedly, ten times or more. The chain couples TRBV4-3 to TRBJ1-1; D not resolved. The CDR3 is 17 amino acids. Germline values: CDR1 LGHNA, CDR2 YSLEER. The V gene lost 1 base and the J gene lost 1 base, with 16 bases spanning the gap. CDR3 residues: CASSQGIAIRENTEAFF. CDR3 bases: TGCGCCAGCAGCCAAGGGATCGCGATTAGGGAGAACACTGAAGCTTTCTTT.

The chain has TRBV5-1 and TRBJ1-4, with D unresolved. Germline loops: CDR1 SGHRS, CDR2 YFSETQ. This CDR3 comprises 15 residues. Trimming took off 4 bases at V and 4 bases at J, with 14 bases between the two ends. In DNA form, the CDR3 reads TGCGCCAGCAGCGCGGCCGGGATCCATAATGAAAAACTGTTTTTT. Translating gives CASSAAGIHNEKLFF.

This clonotype was recorded a few times. The rearrangement joins TRBV2 to TRBJ1-5, with no clear D. Germline CDR1 is SNHLY and CDR2 is FYNNEI. The CDR3 runs to 11 residues. Deletions cut 6 bases from V and 9 bases from J, with 9 bases between. The CDR3 loop is CASRQGGPQHF. CDR3 DNA sequence: TGTGCCAGCAGGCAAGGCGGGCCCCAGCATTTT.

The V call is TRBV30, the J call TRBJ2-1; 8 positions match TRBD2. Per germline, CDR1 GTSNPN and CDR2 SVGIG (reference sequence). The V gene end was trimmed by 3 bases and the J gene end by 0 bases; junction bases not matched to a gene: 10. This CDR3 has 17 amino acids. The CDR3, as DNA: TGTGCCTGGAGAGGGGGTAGCGGGGCCAGCTCCTACAATGAGCAGTTCTTC. Amino acids: CAWRGGSGASSYNEQFF.

The chain employs TRBV7-9 and TRBJ2-5; D may correspond to TRBD1 or TRBD2 (5 bases each). The CDR3 has 17 residues. The germline gives CDR1 SEHNR, CDR2 FQNEAQ (reference sequence). The ends were cut back, 5 bases at V and 2 bases at J, with 21 bases in the middle. In DNA, the CDR3 is TGTGCCAGCAGCGCGATAGCCGGGGCCATCCTTCAAGAGACCCAGTACTTC. As protein: CASSAIAGAILQETQYF.

This clonotype was observed many times. V and J are TRBV6-5 and TRBJ1-6; D unresolved. The CDR3 has 15 amino acids. Trimming took 0 bases from V and 6 from J, leaving 9 bases between them. Germline CDR1 and CDR2: MNHEY and SVGAGI. CDR3 loop: CASSYSVQLNSPLHF. The DNA for the CDR3 is TGTGCCAGCAGTTACTCCGTTCAGCTTAATTCACCCCTCCACTTT.

This clonotype has ten or more counts. The rearrangement joins TRBV15 to TRBJ2-1; D possibly corresponds to TRBD1 (6 bases). Per the germline V gene, CDR1 is LNHNV and CDR2 is YYDKDF (reference sequence). The germline V and J ends were trimmed by 0 bases and 0 bases, with 6 bases remaining between them. The length of the CDR3 is 15 residues. The CDR3 region has the DNA TGTGCCACCAGCAGAGACAGGGGCTCCTACAATGAGCAGTTCTTC. It is translated as CATSRDRGSYNEQFF.

The rearrangement links TRBV12-3 or TRBV12-4 to TRBJ1-6; 7 positions agree with TRBD1. After removal of 3 bases from V and 5 bases from J, the junction contained 1 base not matched to a gene. This CDR3 is 14 amino acids long. CDR3 residues: CASSFGTDNSPLHF. The CDR3 DNA reads as TGTGCCAGCAGTTTCGGGACAGATAATTCACCCCTCCACTTT.

V and J are TRBV5-1 and TRBJ2-2; 11 positions agree with TRBD1. Germline V gene sequence: CDR1 SGHRS, CDR2 YFSETQ. The CDR3 extends over 15 amino acids. Trimming took 4 bases from V and 8 from J; bases not matched to a gene: 7. The CDR3 loop is CASSGQGARPGELFF. As DNA, the CDR3 is TGCGCCAGCAGCGGACAGGGGGCGCGACCGGGGGAGCTGTTTTTT.

This clonotype was observed many times. The genes are TRBV5-1 and TRBJ2-7; 10 bases are a match to TRBD1. The germline V gene encodes CDR1 SGHRS and CDR2 YFSETQ. This CDR3 has 16 amino acids. After removal of 4 bases from V and 2 bases from J, the junction contained 9 bases not matched to a gene. The CDR3 here is CASSRGQGGVTYEQYF. In nucleotides, the CDR3 is TGCGCCAGCAGCCGCGGACAGGGGGGGGTTACCTACGAGCAGTACTTC.

This sequence joins TRBV6-2 or TRBV6-3 and TRBJ2-1, with TRBD2 identical over 9 bases. The V and J ends lost 3 bases and 8 bases, in that order; junction bases with no gene match: 11. The germline V gene encodes CDR1 MNHEY and CDR2 SVGEGT. The CDR3 consists of 16 residues. CDR3 DNA sequence: TGTGCCAGCAGTTATGCGGGGGGGCTTAGAGGGTATGAGCAGTTCTTC. This encodes CASSYAGGLRGYEQFF.

V gene TRBV12-3 or TRBV12-4 combines with J gene TRBJ2-1; D is unclear. The CDR3 is 17 residues long. V was trimmed by 5 bases and J by 2 bases, leaving 19 bases between them. CDR3 sequence (DNA): TGTGCCAGCAGTGGATTCTTGGGTGGACGAGCCTACAATGAGCAGTTCTTC. It specifies CASSGFLGGRAYNEQFF.

The CDR3 region is CSAIHPSGAGETQYF. The CDR3 DNA sequence: TGCAGTGCTATCCACCCTAGCGGGGCAGGGGAGACCCAGTACTTC. This sequence joins TRBV20-1 and TRBJ2-5; 9 nucleotides align to TRBD2. Germline V lookup: CDR1 DFQATT, CDR2 SNEGSKA (reference sequence). This CDR3 has 15 amino acids. The V and J ends lost 4 bases and 5 bases, in that order; junction bases with no gene match: 11.

V gene TRBV15 combines with J gene TRBJ1-5; D might be TRBD1 (6 bases). This CDR3 spans 15 amino acids. V was cut by 0 bases and J by 7 bases, with 13 bases left in between. Looked up from germline, CDR1 is LNHNV and CDR2 is YYDKDF (reference sequence). The DNA of the CDR3 is TGTGCCACCAGCAGAGATATAGGGGGGGGACAGCCCCAGCATTTT. This codes for CATSRDIGGGQPQHF.

This clonotype came up a few times. This chain joins TRBV12-3 or TRBV12-4 and TRBJ2-5, with TRBD2 matching 8 bases. The length of the CDR3 is 12 residues. J lost 9 bases, V lost 6 bases, and 6 bases had no gene match. DNA for the CDR3: TGTGCCAGCAGCCCGACCGGGGGGGCCCAGTACTTC. Protein sequence: CASSPTGGAQYF.

This clonotype was counted a few times. In DNA form, the CDR3 reads TGTGCCAGCAGCTGGGACAGCGGTGTCACCGGGGAGCTGTTTTTT. This codes for CASSWDSGVTGELFF. This chain uses TRBV6-1 with TRBJ2-2; TRBD1 aligns across 7 bases. There are 15 residues in the CDR3. V lost 6 bases to trimming and J lost 4 bases; unmatched junction nucleotides: 8. From germline, CDR1 is MNHNS and CDR2 SASEGT.

The J gene is TRBJ1-1, the V gene TRBV5-5; the D gene is possibly TRBD1 (6 bases). This CDR3 is built from 15 residues. The ends were cut back, 2 bases at V and 10 bases at J, with 21 bases in the middle. The germline CDR1 and CDR2 sequences are SGHKS and YYEKEE (reference sequence). In DNA form, the CDR3 reads TGTGCCAGCAGCTTCGATTTTGGGATAGGGGGAAGAGCTTTCTTT. Translated: CASSFDFGIGGRAFF.

This clonotype was observed many times. This chain joins TRBV24-1 and TRBJ2-1; no clear D gene. Germline CDR1 and CDR2: KGHDR and SFDVKD. This CDR3 is 13 amino acids long. The V and J ends lost 1 base and 5 bases respectively, with 5 bases between them. The CDR3 nucleotides read TGTGCCACCAGTGATTTTCCCGACAATGAGCAGTTCTTC. Residues: CATSDFPDNEQFF.

The chain carries TRBV11-3 and TRBJ2-2, with D unresolved. V lost 5 bases and J 5 bases, leaving 12 bases between the germline ends. Germline V gene data show CDR1 as SGHNT and CDR2 as YENEEA. The CDR3 length is 14 residues. In nucleotides, the CDR3 is TGTGCCAGCAGCCCCTTCCCAGGAACCGGGGAGCTGTTTTTT. Translated, it gives CASSPFPGTGELFF.

The chain is built from TRBV20-1 and TRBJ2-5; perhaps D is TRBD1 or TRBD2 (5 bases each). The V end lost 5 bases, the J end lost 4 bases, and 17 bases lay between the germline ends. CDR1 and CDR2 (germline): DFQATT, SNEGSKA (reference sequence). The CDR3 sequence is 14 residues long. This chain's CDR3 is CSAPQPGLGETQYF. The CDR3 bases are TGCAGTGCTCCCCAACCGGGGCTCGGAGAGACCCAGTACTTC.

This clonotype has a count of ten or more. This chain joins TRBV28 and TRBJ2-7, with 7 bases lining up with TRBD2. Unmatched junction bases numbered 14, after V lost 5 bases and J lost 7 bases. This CDR3 has 15 residues. Germline assignment: CDR1 MDHEN and CDR2 SYDVKM. CDR3: CASSHHLDGGYEQYF. For the CDR3, the DNA is TGTGCCAGCAGTCACCATCTCGACGGGGGGTATGAGCAGTACTTC. The variable domain in full, completed from reference TRBV28 and TRBJ2-7, reads DVKVTQSSRYLVKRTGEKVFLECVQDMDHENMFWYRQDPGLGLRLIYFSYDVKMKEKGDIPEGYSVSREKKERFSLILESASTNQTSMYLCASSHHLDGGYEQYFGPGTRLTVT.

This clonotype appeared many times. The chain is built from TRBV10-3 and TRBJ2-7, with TRBD2 matching 12 bases. Trimming took 10 bases from V and 5 from J; bases not matched to a gene: 9. The CDR3 covers 14 residues. Germline V CDR1 and CDR2: ENHRY, SYGVKD. CDR3 nucleotides: TGTGCCACGAATCTAGCGGGAGGGTCCCACGAGCAGTACTTC. Residues: CATNLAGGSHEQYF.